This is a list of T cell receptor beta chains from one sample in a study of identical twins. TCRdb re-derived calls from the 5' RACE reads in MiXCR, one entry per CDR3 protein. The repertoire has some 1,600,000 distinct CDR3 sequences, less than 35% of them found once; the top ten carry around 0.3%. Input material: cord blood. The receptors stem from a newborn girl in good health. The CDR3 runs from the conserved cysteine through the conserved F or W. Fields, in order: J gene, D gene, clone size, V gene, CDR3 protein, CDR3 DNA. The D gene is left open where the match is weak. Some rows have no size entry. The others give once, few or many, or a class for an expanded clone.

j_call: TRBJ2-7
d_call: -
clone_size: -
v_call: TRBV6-6
cdr3_aa: CASSSGDSLALYEQYF
cdr3_nt: TGTGCCAGCAGTTCGGGCGACAGCTTGGCCCTCTACGAGCAGTACTTC

j_call: TRBJ1-4
d_call: -
clone_size: -
v_call: TRBV29-1
cdr3_aa: CSVEEGELSGEKLFF
cdr3_nt: TGCAGCGTTGAAGAGGGGGAGCTAAGTGGGGAAAAACTGTTTTTT

j_call: TRBJ1-1
d_call: -
clone_size: -
v_call: TRBV7-9
cdr3_aa: CASSSPDRLNTEAFF
cdr3_nt: TGTGCCAGCAGCTCCCCCGACAGATTGAACACTGAAGCTTTCTTT

j_call: TRBJ2-6
d_call: TRBD2
clone_size: few
v_call: TRBV6-1
cdr3_aa: CASLAGGSGANVLTF
cdr3_nt: TGTGCCAGCCTAGCGGGAGGCTCTGGGGCCAACGTCCTGACTTTC

j_call: TRBJ2-4
d_call: -
clone_size: -
v_call: TRBV20-1
cdr3_aa: CSARGKLGLQYF
cdr3_nt: TGCAGTGCTAGGGGGAAACTGGGGCTTCAGTACTTC

j_call: TRBJ2-1
d_call: TRBD2
clone_size: -
v_call: TRBV5-1
cdr3_aa: CASSRGLAGGGNEQFF
cdr3_nt: TGCGCCAGCAGCCGGGGACTAGCGGGAGGCGGGAATGAGCAGTTCTTC

j_call: TRBJ2-3
d_call: -
clone_size: -
v_call: TRBV2
cdr3_aa: CASSLTSYGTDTQYF
cdr3_nt: TGTGCCAGCAGTCTTACTAGCTATGGCACAGATACGCAGTATTTT

j_call: TRBJ2-4
d_call: TRBD1
clone_size: -
v_call: TRBV5-1
cdr3_aa: CASSLAASGQAIAKNIQYF
cdr3_nt: TGCGCCAGCAGCTTGGCCGCGTCTGGACAGGCAATAGCCAAAAACATTCAGTACTTC

j_call: TRBJ2-1
d_call: TRBD1
clone_size: -
v_call: TRBV5-1
cdr3_aa: CASSWRTGAYNEQFF
cdr3_nt: TGCGCCAGCAGCTGGAGGACAGGGGCCTACAATGAGCAGTTCTTC

j_call: TRBJ2-7
d_call: TRBD1
clone_size: -
v_call: TRBV20-1
cdr3_aa: CSARDLRTGAYEQYF
cdr3_nt: TGCAGTGCTAGAGACCTCCGGACAGGTGCCTACGAGCAGTACTTC

j_call: TRBJ2-7
d_call: -
clone_size: -
v_call: TRBV28
cdr3_aa: CASRQTDSSQYF
cdr3_nt: TGTGCCAGCAGGCAAACAGACAGTTCCCAGTACTTC

j_call: TRBJ2-1
d_call: -
clone_size: -
v_call: TRBV28
cdr3_aa: CASNDWGEQFF
cdr3_nt: TGTGCCAGCAACGACTGGGGGGAGCAGTTCTTC

j_call: TRBJ2-2
d_call: TRBD1
clone_size: once
v_call: TRBV5-1
cdr3_aa: CASSTRTGTGELFF
cdr3_nt: TGCGCCAGCAGCACCCGGACAGGGACCGGGGAGCTGTTTTTT

j_call: TRBJ2-7
d_call: TRBD1
clone_size: -
v_call: TRBV7-8
cdr3_aa: CASSLSPWSGGESYEQYF
cdr3_nt: TGTGCCAGCAGCTTATCCCCCTGGTCAGGGGGCGAGTCCTACGAGCAGTACTTC

j_call: TRBJ2-1
d_call: -
clone_size: -
v_call: TRBV7-6
cdr3_aa: CASSPRTSPSAYNEQFF
cdr3_nt: TGTGCCAGCAGCCCGCGGACATCCCCGTCAGCCTACAATGAGCAGTTCTTC

j_call: TRBJ2-7
d_call: TRBD1
clone_size: -
v_call: TRBV25-1
cdr3_aa: CASSETRWDRGSYEQYF
cdr3_nt: TGTGCCAGCAGTGAAACAAGGTGGGACAGGGGTTCCTACGAGCAGTACTTC

j_call: TRBJ2-7
d_call: -
clone_size: many
v_call: TRBV4-2
cdr3_aa: CASSQGYRKTGNLSYEQYF
cdr3_nt: TGTGCCAGCAGCCAAGGGTATCGAAAAACAGGGAACCTCTCCTACGAGCAGTACTTC

j_call: TRBJ2-7
d_call: -
clone_size: -
v_call: TRBV20-1
cdr3_aa: CSARDPVLGEQYF
cdr3_nt: TGCAGTGCTAGAGATCCGGTACTCGGCGAGCAGTACTTC

j_call: TRBJ1-5
d_call: TRBD1
clone_size: many
v_call: TRBV18
cdr3_aa: CASSPGTGNQPQHF
cdr3_nt: TGTGCCAGCAGCCCCGGGACAGGCAATCAGCCCCAGCATTTT

j_call: TRBJ2-5
d_call: -
clone_size: few
v_call: TRBV6-2/TRBV6-3
cdr3_aa: CASSYPAWMQETQYF
cdr3_nt: TGTGCCAGCAGTTACCCAGCCTGGATGCAAGAGACCCAGTACTTC

j_call: TRBJ2-1
d_call: TRBD1
clone_size: -
v_call: TRBV4-1
cdr3_aa: CASSRTGTAYSNEQFF
cdr3_nt: TGCGCCAGCAGCCGAACCGGGACAGCATACTCGAATGAGCAGTTCTTC

j_call: TRBJ2-7
d_call: -
clone_size: few
v_call: TRBV5-6
cdr3_aa: CASSLTDLSYNEQYF
cdr3_nt: TGTGCCAGCAGCTTGACGGACCTCTCCTACAATGAGCAGTACTTC

j_call: TRBJ1-6
d_call: -
clone_size: few
v_call: TRBV12-3/TRBV12-4
cdr3_aa: CASSLGRPGAPLHF
cdr3_nt: TGTGCCAGCAGTTTGGGCAGGCCCGGAGCACCCCTCCACTTT

j_call: TRBJ2-5
d_call: -
clone_size: many
v_call: TRBV6-2/TRBV6-3
cdr3_aa: CASAYGGLQETQYF
cdr3_nt: TGTGCCAGCGCTTATGGAGGACTCCAAGAGACCCAGTACTTC

j_call: TRBJ2-1
d_call: TRBD2
clone_size: few
v_call: TRBV27
cdr3_aa: CASSQPGLAVNEQFF
cdr3_nt: TGTGCCAGCAGTCAACCGGGACTAGCGGTCAATGAGCAGTTCTTC

j_call: TRBJ1-1
d_call: TRBD1
clone_size: -
v_call: TRBV5-1
cdr3_aa: CASSSQGQSTEAFF
cdr3_nt: TGCGCCAGCAGCTCGCAGGGACAGAGCACTGAAGCTTTCTTT

j_call: TRBJ2-1
d_call: TRBD1
clone_size: -
v_call: TRBV2
cdr3_aa: CASSQLGTGIDEQFF
cdr3_nt: TGTGCCAGCAGTCAGCTTGGGACAGGGATCGATGAGCAGTTCTTC

j_call: TRBJ2-1
d_call: TRBD2
clone_size: -
v_call: TRBV12-3/TRBV12-4
cdr3_aa: CASSFFPRLARIGRSYNEQFF
cdr3_nt: TGTGCCAGCAGTTTTTTTCCCAGACTAGCTCGGATTGGTAGGTCCTACAATGAGCAGTTCTTC

j_call: TRBJ1-5
d_call: -
clone_size: -
v_call: TRBV20-1
cdr3_aa: CSARIPQGGINQPQHF
cdr3_nt: TGCAGTGCTAGGATCCCTCAGGGAGGGATTAATCAGCCCCAGCATTTT

j_call: TRBJ2-4
d_call: TRBD1
clone_size: -
v_call: TRBV7-8
cdr3_aa: CASQLQGALAKNIQYF
cdr3_nt: TGTGCCAGCCAGCTTCAGGGGGCCTTAGCCAAAAACATTCAGTACTTC

j_call: TRBJ2-6
d_call: TRBD1
clone_size: few
v_call: TRBV6-1
cdr3_aa: CASSNGQASSGANVLTF
cdr3_nt: TGTGCCAGCAGCAACGGACAGGCAAGCTCTGGGGCCAACGTCCTGACTTTC

j_call: TRBJ1-5
d_call: -
clone_size: -
v_call: TRBV6-6
cdr3_aa: CASSLLLRGNQPQHF
cdr3_nt: TGTGCCAGCAGCCTTCTTTTACGGGGGAATCAGCCCCAGCATTTT

j_call: TRBJ2-1
d_call: TRBD2
clone_size: -
v_call: TRBV3-1
cdr3_aa: CACSLLAGSVVSEQFF
cdr3_nt: TGTGCCTGCAGCCTACTAGCGGGGTCTGTCGTGAGTGAGCAGTTCTTC

j_call: TRBJ1-2
d_call: -
clone_size: -
v_call: TRBV20-1
cdr3_aa: CSARRETNYGYTF
cdr3_nt: TGCAGTGCTAGGCGTGAGACAAACTATGGCTACACCTTC

j_call: TRBJ2-4
d_call: -
clone_size: few
v_call: TRBV12-3/TRBV12-4
cdr3_aa: CASSLMGLAKNIQYF
cdr3_nt: TGTGCCAGCAGTTTAATGGGACTAGCCAAAAACATTCAGTACTTC

j_call: TRBJ2-7
d_call: TRBD2
clone_size: -
v_call: TRBV4-1
cdr3_aa: CASSQESRTSAGFPYEQYF
cdr3_nt: TGCGCCAGCAGCCAAGAGTCCCGGACTAGCGCAGGATTCCCCTACGAGCAGTACTTC

j_call: TRBJ2-7
d_call: -
clone_size: few
v_call: TRBV7-9
cdr3_aa: CASSLPGRGIYEQYF
cdr3_nt: TGTGCCAGCAGCTTGCCGGGCCGGGGCATCTACGAGCAGTACTTC

j_call: TRBJ2-7
d_call: TRBD1
clone_size: -
v_call: TRBV3-1
cdr3_aa: CASSQRTGREQYF
cdr3_nt: TGTGCCAGCAGCCAGAGGACAGGGCGCGAGCAGTACTTC

j_call: TRBJ2-1
d_call: TRBD2
clone_size: -
v_call: TRBV12-3/TRBV12-4
cdr3_aa: CASSSRGGVYNEQFF
cdr3_nt: TGTGCCAGCAGCTCCCGGGGAGGGGTTTACAATGAGCAGTTCTTC

j_call: TRBJ1-1
d_call: -
clone_size: few
v_call: TRBV7-2
cdr3_aa: CASSYLQGLTEAFF
cdr3_nt: TGTGCCAGCAGTTATTTACAGGGCCTTACTGAAGCTTTCTTT

j_call: TRBJ1-2
d_call: TRBD1
clone_size: -
v_call: TRBV9
cdr3_aa: CASSSRDRGFYGYTF
cdr3_nt: TGTGCCAGCAGCTCCCGGGACAGGGGGTTCTATGGCTACACCTTC

j_call: TRBJ2-3
d_call: -
clone_size: -
v_call: TRBV24-1
cdr3_aa: CATSDSSRRTDTQYF
cdr3_nt: TGTGCCACCAGTGATTCTAGTAGACGCACAGATACGCAGTATTTT

j_call: TRBJ2-7
d_call: -
clone_size: many
v_call: TRBV12-3/TRBV12-4
cdr3_aa: CASSLTGIPYEQYF
cdr3_nt: TGTGCCAGCAGCCTCACAGGGATACCCTACGAGCAGTACTTC

j_call: TRBJ2-1
d_call: TRBD2
clone_size: -
v_call: TRBV13
cdr3_aa: CASGLGRLAGVNEQFF
cdr3_nt: TGTGCCAGCGGCTTAGGCCGTCTAGCGGGAGTGAATGAGCAGTTCTTC

j_call: TRBJ2-7
d_call: -
clone_size: -
v_call: TRBV4-1
cdr3_aa: CASSQDRGAAEQYF
cdr3_nt: TGCGCCAGCAGCCAAGATCGGGGGGCGGCCGAGCAGTACTTC

j_call: TRBJ2-3
d_call: TRBD2
clone_size: -
v_call: TRBV10-3
cdr3_aa: CATGTSGRATDTQYF
cdr3_nt: TGTGCCACGGGGACTAGCGGGAGGGCCACAGATACGCAGTATTTT

j_call: TRBJ2-1
d_call: TRBD2
clone_size: -
v_call: TRBV20-1
cdr3_aa: CSAVAGALNEQFF
cdr3_nt: TGCAGTGCGGTAGCGGGAGCGCTCAATGAGCAGTTCTTC

j_call: TRBJ2-2
d_call: TRBD2
clone_size: few
v_call: TRBV3-1
cdr3_aa: CASSRGLAGDTGELFF
cdr3_nt: TGTGCCAGCAGCCGCGGACTAGCGGGAGATACCGGGGAGCTGTTTTTT

j_call: TRBJ2-5
d_call: TRBD1
clone_size: many
v_call: TRBV28
cdr3_aa: CASSLDRARTQYF
cdr3_nt: TGTGCCAGCAGTTTAGACAGGGCGCGGACCCAGTACTTC

j_call: TRBJ2-1
d_call: -
clone_size: few
v_call: TRBV20-1
cdr3_aa: CSARALPPPYNEQFF
cdr3_nt: TGCAGTGCTAGAGCCCTGCCCCCGCCCTACAATGAGCAGTTCTTC

j_call: TRBJ2-7
d_call: -
clone_size: few
v_call: TRBV12-3/TRBV12-4
cdr3_aa: CASSFGIGGYEQYF
cdr3_nt: TGTGCCAGCAGTTTCGGGATAGGAGGCTACGAGCAGTACTTC

j_call: TRBJ2-4
d_call: -
clone_size: many
v_call: TRBV2
cdr3_aa: CASTGLAKNIQYF
cdr3_nt: TGTGCCAGCACGGGACTAGCCAAAAACATTCAGTACTTC

j_call: TRBJ2-3
d_call: -
clone_size: many
v_call: TRBV20-1
cdr3_aa: CSAAGVLRLDTQYF
cdr3_nt: TGCAGTGCCGCAGGGGTCCTGCGGCTCGATACGCAGTATTTT

j_call: TRBJ1-4
d_call: TRBD1
clone_size: -
v_call: TRBV29-1
cdr3_aa: CSATQGATNEKLFF
cdr3_nt: TGCAGCGCTACACAGGGGGCAACTAATGAAAAACTGTTTTTT

j_call: TRBJ1-2
d_call: -
clone_size: -
v_call: TRBV7-2
cdr3_aa: CASSLFPTGHYNGYTF
cdr3_nt: TGTGCCAGCAGCTTGTTTCCCACGGGACACTATAATGGCTACACCTTC